The clone carrying this T cell receptor beta chain was observed a few times. Its antigen is currently unknown. The sample comes from a study of blood T cells in healthy people across ages. General study findings and limits: Naive T cell percentage by flow cytometry tracked strongly with beta diversity. With unsorted PBMCs, a conclusive comparison of naive versus antigen-experienced cells was not possible.

A minimum of 6 micrograms of total RNA was extracted per sample. V shed 4 bases and J shed 1 base, with 13 bases lying between them. Germline V gives CDR1 MNHEY, CDR2 SVGEGT. The CDR3 spans 15 residues. The authors ran a second PCR of roughly 6 to 12 cycles using a sample-barcoded 5' primer and a J-beta primer mix. A tag from a template-switch adaptor with 12 random nucleotides marked each cDNA molecule. TCRdb reprocessed the 5' RACE reads with MiXCR, giving one entry per CDR3 protein. The sample consists of 650,000 to 800,000 distinct CDR3 sequences, roughly 44% of them appearing once. The sequencing sample was made of blood. The V call is TRBV6-2 or TRBV6-3, the J call TRBJ1-1; D may be TRBD1 (6 bases). The TCR sequence derives from a man between 60 and 75 years old in good health. The DNA for the CDR3 is TGTGCCAGCAGTTCCGTGACAGGCGCGAACACTGAAGCTTTCTTT. It is translated as CASSSVTGANTEAFF.